Presented here are 25 T cell receptor beta chains from one specimen sequenced in a study of cytomegalovirus exposure and HLA in healthy donors. Repertoires were generated with immunoSEQ multiplex PCR, while TCRdb's copy carries only in-frame clones and drops some. The table records 76,000 or so clones, roughly 94% of them present only once. Sequencing used PBMCs. Every receptor here comes from a woman aged 18-30 years in good health and CMV-seropositive.

V and J are TRBV30 and TRBJ2-1, with 10 bases lining up with TRBD2. CDR1 is GTSNPN, CDR2 SVGIG, per germline (reference sequence). The CDR3 consists of 17 residues. The trim removed 2 bases at V and 3 bases at J, leaving 10 bases unmatched. This CDR3 is CAWSKKREGPLYNEQFF. The DNA of the CDR3 is TGTGCCTGGAGTAAGAAGCGGGAGGGCCCCCTCTACAATGAGCAGTTCTTC.

The chain is built from TRBV18 and TRBJ1-2; 9 nucleotides agree with TRBD1. This CDR3 region has 16 residues. Trimming cost V 4 bases and J 5 bases; bases outside gene matches: 11. Germline CDR1 and CDR2: KGHSH and LQKENI. CDR3 in amino acids: CASSHEYGTGQYGYTF. The CDR3 region has the DNA TGTGCCAGCTCACACGAGTACGGGACAGGGCAGTATGGCTACACCTTC. Full variable domain (outside the CDR3, taken from reference TRBV18 and TRBJ1-2): NAGVMQNPRHLVRRRGQEARLRCSPMKGHSHVYWYRQLPEEGLKFMVYLQKENIIDESGMPKERFSAEFPKEGPSILRIQQVVRGDSAAYFCASSHEYGTGQYGYTFGSGTRLTVV.

Only a few counts were recorded for this clone. The chain couples TRBV7-9 to TRBJ2-3, with 9 bases identical to TRBD2. V was clipped by 5 bases and J by 4 bases; unmatched bases: 4. Germline CDR1 SEHNR, CDR2 FQNEAQ (reference sequence). There are 14 residues in the CDR3. The CDR3 is CASSPGLAPDTQYF. The CDR3 DNA follows: TGTGCCAGCAGCCCAGGACTAGCGCCAGATACGCAGTATTTT.

This chain uses TRBV5-4 with TRBJ1-4; D not resolved. V lost 4 bases, J lost 0 bases, and 4 bases lay in between. Germline V gene lookup returns CDR1 SGHNT and CDR2 YYREEE (reference sequence). This CDR3 has 13 residues. In DNA form, the CDR3 reads TGTGCCAGCAGCCCCACAACTAATGAAAAACTGTTTTTT. The encoded protein is CASSPTTNEKLFF.

J is TRBJ2-2 and V is TRBV11-2, with 8 nucleotides matching TRBD2. In germline, CDR1 is SGHAT, CDR2 FQNNGV. V shed 1 base and J 3 bases; nucleotides not matched to a gene: 4. The CDR3 totals 16 residues. Here the CDR3 DNA reads TGTGCCAGCAGCTTAGGAGCGGGAGCGTACACCGGGGAGCTGTTTTTT. Encoded protein: CASSLGAGAYTGELFF.

This clone was detected only a few times. The rearrangement uses TRBV2 and TRBJ2-1, with D hard to call. The CDR3 is 10 residues long. V shed 5 bases and J shed 13 bases, with 9 bases lying between them. Germline CDR1 reads SNHLY; CDR2 reads FYNNEI. CDR3 in DNA: TGTGCCAGCAGTTGGGTAGCACAGTTCTTC. It codes for CASSWVAQFF.

V is TRBV4-3 and J is TRBJ2-1; 12 nucleotides match TRBD2. Germline CDR1 reads LGHNA; CDR2 reads YSLEER. The CDR3 is 17 amino acids. V trimming: 0 bases; J trimming: 9 bases; junction bases outside the gene matches: 9. Here the CDR3 DNA reads TGCGCCAGCAGCCAAGATGGGGCTAGCGGGAGGGATATTGAGCAGTTCTTC. Its translation: CASSQDGASGRDIEQFF.

The chain couples TRBV4-3 to TRBJ1-2; D perhaps matches TRBD1 (5 bases). In germline, CDR1 is LGHNA, CDR2 YSLEER. There are 13 residues in the CDR3. The V gene lost 1 base and the J gene lost 8 bases, with 11 bases spanning the gap. CDR3: CASSQGTLGGYTF. The CDR3 DNA follows: TGCGCCAGCAGCCAAGGGACACTGGGAGGCTACACCTTC.

The chain is built from TRBV6-1 and TRBJ1-3; a possible D gene is TRBD1 (5 bases). The ends were cut back, 2 bases at V and 8 bases at J, with 10 bases in the middle. The CDR3 runs 13 residues. In germline, CDR1 is MNHNS, CDR2 SASEGT. The CDR3 sequence: CASSEQGRDTIYF. The CDR3 nucleotides are TGTGCCAGCAGTGAACAGGGTCGGGACACCATATATTTT.

V is TRBV5-1 and J is TRBJ2-5; 7 bases line up with TRBD1. V shed 4 bases and J 3 bases; nucleotides not matched to a gene: 12. Per the germline V gene, CDR1 is SGHRS and CDR2 is YFSETQ. The CDR3 length is 16 residues. Written as DNA, the CDR3 is TGCGCCAGCAGCGCAAGCCCAGGGACAGCTAAAGAGACCCAGTACTTC. It codes for CASSASPGTAKETQYF. Filled out from reference TRBV5-1 and TRBJ2-5, the complete variable domain reads KAGVTQTPRYLIKTRGQQVTLSCSPISGHRSVSWYQQTPGQGLQFLFEYFSETQRNKGNFPGRFSGRQFSNSRSEMNVSTLELGDSALYLCASSASPGTAKETQYFGPGTRLLVL.

This clone has a single count. The chain recombines TRBV6-6 with TRBJ1-1, with D possibly matching TRBD1 (5 bases). The CDR3 loop spans 15 amino acids. Between the trimmed V and J ends, which lost 4 bases and 2 bases, there was a span of 14 bases. CDR1 and CDR2 from the germline V gene are MNHNY and SVGAGI (reference sequence). CDR3 amino acids: CASSLGGGGNTEAFF. In nucleotides, the CDR3 is TGTGCCAGCAGTTTAGGTGGGGGGGGTAACACTGAAGCTTTCTTT.

The chain carries TRBV5-6 and TRBJ2-7; a possible D gene is TRBD1 (6 bases). Germline V gene lookup returns CDR1 SGHDT and CDR2 YYEEEE. Trimming cost V 0 bases and J 4 bases, with 11 bases left between them. CDR3 length: 14 residues. The CDR3: CASSLGQVLYEQYF. The CDR3 nucleotides are TGTGCCAGCAGCTTGGGACAGGTCCTTTACGAGCAGTACTTC.

This chain connects TRBV28 to TRBJ1-1; D gene uncertain. The CDR3 sequence is 15 residues long. Trimming pared 5 bases from V and 4 bases from J, leaving 17 bases between. Germline CDR1 MDHEN, CDR2 SYDVKM. The CDR3 DNA sequence: TGTGCCAGCAGTCGACTACTTCTAGAGGGCACTGAAGCTTTCTTT. Amino acid sequence: CASSRLLLEGTEAFF.

This rearrangement joins TRBV2 to TRBJ1-1; 7 positions match TRBD1. V lost 8 bases to trimming and J lost 0 bases; unmatched junction nucleotides: 6. The germline gives CDR1 SNHLY, CDR2 FYNNEI. The CDR3 is 14 residues long. CDR3 protein: CASLGGQLNTEAFF. Written as DNA, the CDR3 is TGTGCCAGCCTTGGGGGACAGTTGAACACTGAAGCTTTCTTT.

V gene TRBV7-3 combines with J gene TRBJ2-4, with 10 nucleotides matching TRBD1. The CDR3 has 16 amino acids. Germline V lookup: CDR1 SGHTA, CDR2 FQGTGA. V trimming: 5 bases; J trimming: 3 bases; junction bases outside the gene matches: 7. CDR3 in DNA: TGTGCCAGCAGCCCCGGGACAGGGGTGGTCAAAAACATTCAGTACTTC. It encodes CASSPGTGVVKNIQYF.

This chain joins TRBV18 and TRBJ2-4; TRBD1 agrees at 8 bases. Germline V gene lookup returns CDR1 KGHSH and CDR2 LQKENI. V lost 2 bases to trimming and J lost 3 bases; unmatched junction nucleotides: 12. The CDR3 sequence is 18 residues long. The CDR3 region has the DNA TGTGCCAGCTCACCAACGCTTAAATGGACAGGGAGCAAAAACATTCAGTACTTC. Protein: CASSPTLKWTGSKNIQYF.

The V and J genes are TRBV30 and TRBJ1-6; 9 bases map to TRBD1. With 0 bases clipped from V and 11 bases from J, the junction kept 5 bases outside the gene matches. From germline, CDR1 is GTSNPN and CDR2 SVGIG (reference sequence). CDR3 length equals 14 residues. CDR3 residues: CAWSVDRGSTPLHF. The CDR3 DNA reads TGTGCCTGGAGTGTAGACAGGGGGTCGACACCCCTCCACTTT.

The V and J genes are TRBV7-2 and TRBJ1-1; D uncertain. The CDR3 length is 13 residues. The germline V and J ends were trimmed by 1 base and 8 bases, with 11 bases remaining between them. Germline CDR1 and CDR2: SGHTA and FQGNSA. DNA of the CDR3: TGTGCCAGCAGCTTAGGGTCAGGAATAGAAGCTTTCTTT. Its protein is CASSLGSGIEAFF.

The J gene is TRBJ2-7, the V gene TRBV19; TRBD2 matches 10 bases. CDR3 length: 17 amino acids. Trimming took 5 bases from V and 4 from J; bases not matched to a gene: 14. The V gene's germline CDR1 is LNHDA and CDR2 SQIVND (reference sequence). CDR3 loop: CASSGVEAGLATYEQYF. The CDR3 DNA sequence: TGTGCCAGTAGTGGGGTAGAAGCGGGACTAGCGACGTACGAGCAGTACTTC. Full variable domain (outside the CDR3, taken from reference TRBV19 and TRBJ2-7): DGGITQSPKYLFRKEGQNVTLSCEQNLNHDAMYWYRQDPGQGLRLIYYSQIVNDFQKGDIAEGYSVSREKKESFPLTVTSAQKNPTAFYLCASSGVEAGLATYEQYFGPGTRLTVT.

The rearrangement joins TRBV2 to TRBJ2-7; D not resolved. The V end was cut by 4 bases, the J end by 3 bases, with 7 bases between. The CDR3 spans 12 residues. CDR1 SNHLY and CDR2 FYNNEI come from the germline V gene. The CDR3 DNA reads TGTGCCAGCAGTGGAGGATTCTACGAGCAGTACTTC. It yields the protein CASSGGFYEQYF.

This chain links TRBV7-2 with TRBJ2-3; TRBD2 matches 12 bases. Germline V gene sequence: CDR1 SGHTA, CDR2 FQGNSA. This CDR3 region has 16 residues. V shed 5 bases, J shed 4 bases, and the junction held 7 bases outside the gene matches. This CDR3 reads CASSPRLAGAADTQYF. CDR3 sequence (DNA): TGTGCCAGCAGCCCCAGACTAGCGGGGGCCGCAGATACGCAGTATTTT.

This chain uses TRBV27 with TRBJ1-6; D possibly corresponds to TRBD1 (6 bases). This CDR3 spans 16 amino acids. The germline V gene encodes CDR1 MNHEY and CDR2 SMNVEV (reference sequence). V lost 5 bases to trimming and J lost 4 bases, with 15 bases between them. The DNA for the CDR3 is TGTGCCAGCAGTCCACGAACAGGGCTGTATAATTCACCCCTCCACTTT. It specifies CASSPRTGLYNSPLHF.

This chain connects TRBV7-9 to TRBJ2-7; 8 nucleotides agree with TRBD1. The CDR3 runs to 14 residues. V gave up 5 bases and J gave up 7 bases; unmatched junction bases: 10. The germline CDR1 and CDR2 sequences are SEHNR and FQNEAQ (reference sequence). CDR3 region: CASSLIQGAGEQYF. Written as DNA, the CDR3 is TGTGCCAGCAGCCTTATCCAGGGGGCGGGGGAGCAGTACTTC.

The V gene is TRBV7-3, the J gene TRBJ2-2; 8 positions agree with TRBD1. This CDR3 has 14 amino acids. Germline CDR1 is SGHTA and CDR2 is FQGTGA. The V and J ends lost 5 bases and 5 bases, in that order; junction bases with no gene match: 4. CDR3 in amino acids: CASSDRGKTGELFF. The CDR3 region has the DNA TGTGCCAGCAGCGACAGGGGAAAAACCGGGGAGCTGTTTTTT. The entire variable domain, with the rest obtained from reference TRBV7-3 and TRBJ2-2, is as follows: GAGVSQTPSNKVTEKGKYVELRCDPISGHTALYWYRQSLGQGPEFLIYFQGTGAADDSGLPNDRFFAVRPEGSVSTLKIQRTERGDSAVYLCASSDRGKTGELFFGEGSRLTVL.

The J gene is TRBJ2-7, the V gene TRBV7-6; a possible D gene is TRBD1 (6 bases). The CDR3 contains 13 residues. CDR1 is SGHVS, CDR2 FNYEAQ, per germline. The germline V and J ends were trimmed by 6 bases and 9 bases, with 18 bases remaining between them. In DNA form, the CDR3 reads TGTGCCAGCAGTACCTTTCAAACAGGGTTGCAGTACTTC. The encoded protein is CASSTFQTGLQYF.